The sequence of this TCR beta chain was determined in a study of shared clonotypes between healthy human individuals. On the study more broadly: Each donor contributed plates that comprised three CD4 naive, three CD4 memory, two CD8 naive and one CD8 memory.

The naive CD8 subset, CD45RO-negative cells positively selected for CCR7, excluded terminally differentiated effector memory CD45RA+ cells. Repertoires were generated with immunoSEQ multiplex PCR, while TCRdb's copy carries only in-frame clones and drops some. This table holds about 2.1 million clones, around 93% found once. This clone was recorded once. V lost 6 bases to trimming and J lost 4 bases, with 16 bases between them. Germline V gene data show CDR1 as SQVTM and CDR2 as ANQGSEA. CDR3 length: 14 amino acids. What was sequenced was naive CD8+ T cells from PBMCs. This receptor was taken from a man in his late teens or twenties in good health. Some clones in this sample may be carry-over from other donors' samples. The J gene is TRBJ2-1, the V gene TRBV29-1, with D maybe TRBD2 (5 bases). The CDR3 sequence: CSVDSGSEYNEQFF. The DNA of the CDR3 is TGCAGCGTGGACTCCGGTTCGGAGTACAATGAGCAGTTCTTC.